These T cell receptor beta chains were read from a single sample in a study of CD8+ T cells in alopecia areata. Profiled with immunoSEQ multiplex PCR; TCRdb holds only in-frame clones, not every one. The table includes about 190,000 clones, about three fifths detected once. The sequences come from CD4+ T cells sorted from blood, collected at week 4, from a patient treated with tofacitinib. The receptor source for this set is a human donor with alopecia areata. The CDR3 runs from the conserved cysteine through the conserved F or W. The D gene is left open where the match is weak. Clone size is stated in some rows and not others, as once, few, many or a class when expanded.

NA TRBJ1-1 TRBV30 NA CAWSGRTEAFF TGTGCCTGGAGTGGACGGACTGAAGCTTTCTTT
NA TRBJ1-1 TRBV30 NA CAWSWGRTEAFF TGTGCCTGGAGTTGGGGTCGGACTGAAGCTTTCTTT
NA TRBJ1-1 TRBV10-3 NA CAISLVMNTEAFF TGTGCCATCAGTCTAGTGATGAACACTGAAGCTTTCTTT
NA TRBJ2-7 TRBV5-1 NA CASTVAWGNYEQYF TGCGCCAGCACCGTAGCGTGGGGGAACTACGAGCAGTACTTC
few TRBJ1-1 TRBV5-1 NA CASSLTGMNTEAFF TGCGCCAGCAGTCTTACAGGAATGAACACTGAAGCTTTCTTT
NA TRBJ2-1 TRBV5-1 NA CASRDGYNEQFF TGCGCCAGCAGGGACGGCTACAATGAGCAGTTCTTC
few TRBJ2-5 TRBV29-1 NA CSVGQDGTQYF TGCAGCGTTGGGCAGGACGGGACCCAGTACTTC
few TRBJ2-3 TRBV5-1 TRBD2 CASSYLAGGTDTQYF TGCGCCAGCAGCTACCTAGCGGGAGGGACAGATACGCAGTATTTT
few TRBJ2-3 TRBV7-9 TRBD2 CASRPSGRATDTQYF TGTGCCAGCAGACCTAGCGGGAGGGCCACAGATACGCAGTATTTT
few TRBJ2-7 TRBV2 NA CASDSYEQYF TGTGCCAGCGATTCCTACGAGCAGTACTTC
few TRBJ2-3 TRBV18 NA CASSLRAVDTQYF TGTGCCAGCTCACTCCGCGCTGTAGATACGCAGTATTTT
NA TRBJ1-4 TRBV28 NA CASSLGGASEKLFF TGTGCCAGCAGTTTAGGCGGCGCTAGTGAAAAACTGTTTTTT
NA TRBJ2-2 TRBV5-1 NA CASSSSTGELFF TGCGCCAGCAGCTCCTCCACCGGGGAGCTGTTTTTT
NA TRBJ1-5 TRBV2 TRBD1 CASMGGTANQPQHF TGTGCCAGCATGGGGGGGACAGCGAATCAGCCCCAGCATTTT
NA TRBJ2-1 TRBV20-1 NA CSGRESEQFF TGCAGTGGGCGGGAATCTGAGCAGTTCTTC
NA TRBJ2-5 TRBV7-9 NA CASSLVTETQYF TGTGCCAGCAGCTTAGTAACGGAGACCCAGTACTTC
NA TRBJ2-1 TRBV7-9 TRBD1 CASSLGTGGGYNEQFF TGTGCCAGCAGCCTCGGGACAGGGGGCGGGTACAATGAGCAGTTCTTC
few TRBJ2-7 TRBV4-3 NA CASSRRLGSYEQYF TGCGCCAGCAGCCGAAGACTAGGCTCCTACGAGCAGTACTTC
NA TRBJ2-5 TRBV29-1 NA CSVEVATKQETQYF TGCAGCGTTGAAGTCGCCACGAAGCAAGAGACCCAGTACTTC
NA TRBJ2-1 TRBV5-1 TRBD1 CASSLNQGARQFF TGCGCCAGCAGCCTAAATCAGGGGGCCAGGCAGTTCTTC
NA TRBJ2-5 TRBV7-2 NA CASSLALGSGETQYF TGTGCCAGCAGCTTAGCGCTGGGTTCGGGAGAGACCCAGTACTTC
NA TRBJ2-5 TRBV7-9 NA CASSSQRGGETQYF TGTGCCAGCAGCTCCCAACGAGGGGGAGAGACCCAGTACTTC
NA TRBJ1-4 TRBV29-1 NA CSVGAGVQEKLFF TGCAGCGTTGGGGCTGGCGTACAGGAAAAACTGTTTTTT
many TRBJ2-5 TRBV7-9 NA CASSFTEIQETQYF TGTGCCAGCAGCTTCACAGAGATTCAAGAGACCCAGTACTTC
NA TRBJ2-7 TRBV29-1 TRBD1 CSVWDRVGEQYF TGCAGCGTTTGGGACAGGGTAGGCGAGCAGTACTTC
NA TRBJ2-7 TRBV28 TRBD2 CASHSGRYEQYF TGTGCCAGCCATAGCGGGAGATACGAGCAGTACTTC
few TRBJ2-7 TRBV29-1 TRBD1 CSVADRVDSYEQYF TGCAGCGTTGCCGACAGGGTGGACTCCTACGAGCAGTACTTC
NA TRBJ1-1 TRBV16 NA CASSQGALFHAAEAFF TGTGCCAGCAGTCAGGGCGCTCTTTTCCACGCCGCTGAAGCTTTCTTT
few TRBJ2-5 TRBV23-1 NA CASSQDSQVQETQYF TGCGCCAGCAGTCAAGATTCCCAGGTCCAAGAGACCCAGTACTTC
NA TRBJ2-2 TRBV30 NA CAWSVRGGTNTGELFF TGTGCCTGGAGTGTACGAGGGGGAACGAACACCGGGGAGCTGTTTTTT
NA TRBJ2-7 TRBV19 TRBD2 CASSKVAGASYEQYF TGTGCCAGTAGTAAGGTAGCGGGAGCCTCCTACGAGCAGTACTTC
NA TRBJ2-3 TRBV6-4 TRBD1 CASKQDRGTDTQYF TGTGCCAGCAAACAGGACAGGGGAACAGATACGCAGTATTTT
NA TRBJ1-1 TRBV29-1 TRBD1 CSAIPDRGEAFF TGCAGCGCCATACCGGACAGGGGTGAAGCTTTCTTT
NA TRBJ2-5 TRBV29-1 NA CSVAKEWTYGTQYF TGCAGCGTCGCAAAGGAGTGGACCTACGGGACCCAGTACTTC
few TRBJ2-1 TRBV9 NA CASSVSHEQFF TGTGCCAGCAGCGTATCCCATGAGCAGTTCTTC
NA TRBJ2-5 TRBV10-3 TRBD2 CAISAGLDGTQYF TGTGCCATCAGTGCCGGACTAGACGGGACCCAGTACTTC
NA TRBJ1-4 TRBV5-6 NA CASSVPGEGEKLFF TGTGCCAGCAGCGTGCCCGGGGAAGGGGAAAAACTGTTTTTT
few TRBJ2-7 TRBV19 NA CASSMEGGGTAAYEQYF TGTGCCAGTAGTATGGAAGGCGGTGGGACGGCCGCCTACGAGCAGTACTTC
few TRBJ1-5 TRBV10-3 NA CAISLGPPQPQHF TGTGCCATCAGCTTGGGACCCCCACAGCCCCAGCATTTT
NA TRBJ2-7 TRBV29-1 TRBD2 CSVATLAGGLGEQYF TGCAGCGTTGCAACACTAGCGGGGGGACTGGGTGAGCAGTACTTC
NA TRBJ1-1 TRBV30 NA CAWSPGSLYTEAFF TGTGCCTGGAGTCCCGGGAGTTTGTACACTGAAGCTTTCTTT
NA TRBJ2-3 TRBV7-7 TRBD2 CASSLVAGAGDTQYF TGTGCCAGCAGCTTAGTAGCGGGAGCAGGAGATACGCAGTATTTT
NA TRBJ1-5 TRBV10-3 NA CAISDSQTHQPQHF TGTGCCATCAGTGATAGTCAGACCCATCAGCCCCAGCATTTT
NA TRBJ1-2 TRBV20-1 NA CSALGERRTF TGCAGTGCCCTGGGGGAGCGGCGGACCTTC
NA TRBJ2-1 TRBV5-1 NA CASSFRGQDNNEQFF TGCGCCAGCAGCTTTCGGGGACAAGATAACAATGAGCAGTTCTTC
few TRBJ2-7 TRBV30 TRBD1 CAWGDRGREQYF TGTGCCTGGGGGGACAGGGGTCGCGAGCAGTACTTC
NA TRBJ2-1 TRBV6-5 TRBD2 CAASREGYNEQFF TGTGCCGCCTCGCGGGAGGGATACAATGAGCAGTTCTTC
few TRBJ2-6 TRBV19 NA CASRGFGVLTF TGTGCCAGTAGAGGTTTTGGCGTCCTGACTTTC
NA TRBJ2-7 TRBV14 NA CASSQDLSLWEQYF TGTGCCAGCAGCCAAGATCTTAGCCTCTGGGAGCAGTACTTC
NA TRBJ2-6 TRBV30 NA CAWSGKASGANVLTF TGTGCCTGGAGTGGAAAAGCCTCTGGGGCCAACGTCCTGACTTTC
NA TRBJ1-5 TRBV30 NA CAWSPAGNQPQHF TGTGCCTGGAGTCCGGCGGGAAATCAGCCCCAGCATTTT
NA TRBJ2-5 TRBV28 NA CASSLGTAGQETQYF TGTGCCAGCAGTTTAGGAACGGCGGGGCAAGAGACCCAGTACTTC
NA TRBJ2-7 TRBV18 TRBD1 CASSPGQGYYEQYF TGTGCCAGCTCACCGGGACAGGGGTATTACGAGCAGTACTTC
NA TRBJ2-7 TRBV14 NA CASSPQGPAGYEQYF TGTGCCAGCAGCCCACAGGGCCCCGCCGGCTACGAGCAGTACTTC
NA TRBJ1-5 TRBV7-2 NA CASSYDRSQPQHF TGTGCCAGCAGCTACGACAGGTCTCAGCCCCAGCATTTT
NA TRBJ2-2 TRBV29-1 TRBD1 CSVELTGTVKKNTGELFF TGCAGCGTTGAATTAACCGGGACAGTAAAGAAGAACACCGGGGAGCTGTTTTTT
once TRBJ2-3 TRBV5-1 TRBD1 CASSSSGTGIPDTQYF TGCGCCAGCAGCTCATCAGGGACAGGGATCCCAGATACGCAGTATTTT
NA TRBJ2-5 TRBV5-1 NA CASSTLGETQYF TGCGCCAGCAGCACGCTCGGGGAGACCCAGTACTTC
NA TRBJ2-5 TRBV28 TRBD1 CASSLRDRGLQYF TGTGCCAGCAGTCTCCGCGACAGGGGGCTCCAGTACTTC
few TRBJ2-5 TRBV7-9 TRBD1 CASSPGQGSPKQETQYF TGTGCCAGCAGCCCGGGACAGGGGAGCCCCAAACAAGAGACCCAGTACTTC